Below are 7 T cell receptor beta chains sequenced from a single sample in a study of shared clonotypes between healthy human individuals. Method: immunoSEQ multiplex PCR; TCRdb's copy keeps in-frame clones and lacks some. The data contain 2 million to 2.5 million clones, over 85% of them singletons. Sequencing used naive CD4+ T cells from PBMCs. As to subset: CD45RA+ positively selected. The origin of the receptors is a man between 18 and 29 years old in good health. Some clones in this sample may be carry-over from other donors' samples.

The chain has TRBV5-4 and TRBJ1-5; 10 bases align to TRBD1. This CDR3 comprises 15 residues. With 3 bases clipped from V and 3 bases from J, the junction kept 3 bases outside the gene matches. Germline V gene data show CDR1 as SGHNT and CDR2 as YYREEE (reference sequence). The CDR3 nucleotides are TGTGCCAGCAGCTCCGGGACAGGGGACAATCAGCCCCAGCATTTT. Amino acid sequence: CASSSGTGDNQPQHF.

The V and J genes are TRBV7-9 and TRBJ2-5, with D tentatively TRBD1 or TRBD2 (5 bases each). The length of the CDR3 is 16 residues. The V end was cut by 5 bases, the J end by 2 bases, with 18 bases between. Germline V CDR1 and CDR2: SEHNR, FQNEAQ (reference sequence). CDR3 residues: CASSPVGRRSQETQYF. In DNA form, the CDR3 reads TGTGCCAGCAGCCCCGTGGGACGGCGGAGTCAAGAGACCCAGTACTTC.

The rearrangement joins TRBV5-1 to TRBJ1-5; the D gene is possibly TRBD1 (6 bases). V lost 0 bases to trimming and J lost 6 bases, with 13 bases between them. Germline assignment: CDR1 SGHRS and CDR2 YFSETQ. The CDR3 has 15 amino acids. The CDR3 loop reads CASSLGTEASQPQHF. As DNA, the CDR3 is TGCGCCAGCAGCTTGGGGACAGAGGCTAGTCAGCCCCAGCATTTT.

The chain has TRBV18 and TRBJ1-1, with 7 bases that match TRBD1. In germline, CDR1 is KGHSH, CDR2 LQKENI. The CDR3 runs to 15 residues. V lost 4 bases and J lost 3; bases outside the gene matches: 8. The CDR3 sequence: CASSLREGADTEAFF. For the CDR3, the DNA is TGTGCCAGCTCACTTAGGGAGGGGGCGGACACTGAAGCTTTCTTT.

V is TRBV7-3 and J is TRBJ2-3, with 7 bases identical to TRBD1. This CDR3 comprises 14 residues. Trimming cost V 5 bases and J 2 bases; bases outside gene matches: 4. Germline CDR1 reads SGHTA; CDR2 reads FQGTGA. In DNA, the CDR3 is TGTGCCAGCAGCCAGGACAGGTACACAGATACGCAGTATTTT. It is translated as CASSQDRYTDTQYF.

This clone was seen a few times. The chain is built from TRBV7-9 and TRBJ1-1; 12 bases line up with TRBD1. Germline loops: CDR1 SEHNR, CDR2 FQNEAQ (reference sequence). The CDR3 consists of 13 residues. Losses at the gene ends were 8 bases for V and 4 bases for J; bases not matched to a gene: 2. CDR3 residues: CASGDRGLTEAFF. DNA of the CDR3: TGTGCCAGCGGGGACAGGGGGCTCACTGAAGCTTTCTTT.

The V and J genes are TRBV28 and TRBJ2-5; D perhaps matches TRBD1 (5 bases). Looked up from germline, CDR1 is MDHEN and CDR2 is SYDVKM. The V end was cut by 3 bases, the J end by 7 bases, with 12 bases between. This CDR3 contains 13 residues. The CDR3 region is CASSFQGSRTQYF. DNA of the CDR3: TGTGCCAGCAGTTTTCAGGGCTCCCGGACCCAGTACTTC.